This is a list of T cell receptor beta chains from one sample in a study of blood T cell repertoires in COVID-19. TCRdb keeps only in-frame clones here, not all; method: immunoSEQ multiplex PCR. The sample lists 250,000 to 300,000 clones, 85% seen once, with 4% to 6% in the top ten. Sequencing was performed on peripheral blood. These receptors came from a man aged 50 to 59 with active or convalescent COVID-19. CDR3s include the opening cysteine and the closing phenylalanine or tryptophan. The order of the fields is D gene, V gene, clone size, J gene, CDR3 protein, CDR3 DNA. The D gene is left open where the match is weak. Size is omitted from some rows. Given values are once, few, many or a class for expanded clones.

TRBD2	TRBV5-1	-	TRBJ2-3	CASSAPKAGLTDTQYF	TGCGCCAGCAGCGCCCCTAAAGCGGGGCTGACAGATACGCAGTATTTT
-	TRBV10-2	-	TRBJ1-5	CASGEPHSNQPQHF	TGCGCCAGCGGGGAGCCCCATAGCAATCAGCCCCAGCATTTT
-	TRBV6-5	-	TRBJ1-1	CASSYSIGRGDSEAFF	TGTGCCAGCAGTTACTCGATAGGGCGGGGCGACTCTGAAGCTTTCTTT
-	TRBV5-5	-	TRBJ1-2	CASSSAAGARGYTF	TGTGCCAGCAGCTCGGCAGCGGGGGCGCGTGGCTACACCTTC
-	TRBV30	once	TRBJ2-5	CAWSVLMGFRGETQYF	TGTGCCTGGAGTGTACTCATGGGTTTCCGAGGGGAGACCCAGTACTTC
TRBD1	TRBV14	-	TRBJ1-6	CASSPLRTGKNSPLHF	TGTGCCAGCAGCCCCCTCCGGACAGGAAAGAATTCACCCCTCCACTTT
-	TRBV2	once	TRBJ1-5	CASSELGRYSNQPQHF	TGTGCCAGCAGTGAATTGGGCAGGTATAGCAATCAGCCCCAGCATTTT
-	TRBV4-3	-	TRBJ1-1	CASSQGIHGDTEAFF	TGCGCCAGCAGCCAAGGAATCCACGGGGACACTGAAGCTTTCTTT
-	TRBV30	-	TRBJ2-1	CALMGTLPYNEQFF	TGTGCCCTCATGGGCACCCTACCTTACAATGAGCAGTTCTTC
TRBD1	TRBV19	-	TRBJ2-5	CASTDRGSQETQYF	TGTGCCAGTACGGACAGGGGGTCCCAAGAGACCCAGTACTTC
-	TRBV5-4	few	TRBJ1-1	CASSPDSWGAEAFF	TGTGCCAGCAGCCCGGACAGTTGGGGCGCTGAAGCTTTCTTT
TRBD1	TRBV7-3	-	TRBJ1-1	CASSSDRGANTEAFF	TGTGCCAGCAGCTCGGACAGGGGGGCGAACACTGAAGCTTTCTTT
-	TRBV29-1	-	TRBJ1-2	CSVKTAHTNYGYTF	TGCAGCGTTAAGACAGCCCATACTAACTATGGCTACACCTTC
-	TRBV5-4	-	TRBJ1-2	CASSLAGVGGYTF	TGTGCCAGCAGCTTGGCGGGGGTGGGCGGCTACACCTTC
-	TRBV6-2/TRBV6-3	-	TRBJ2-7	CASSPVGIDRTRSYEQYF	TGTGCCAGCAGCCCCGTAGGTATAGACAGGACGAGATCCTACGAGCAGTACTTC
TRBD1	TRBV10-3	few	TRBJ2-3	CATASTGATTDTQYF	TGTGCCACCGCCTCGACAGGGGCCACCACAGATACGCAGTATTTT
-	TRBV5-4	-	TRBJ2-1	CASSLGGSSEGEQFF	TGTGCCAGCAGCTTGGGTGGGTCTTCGGAGGGTGAGCAGTTCTTC
-	TRBV7-8	few	TRBJ2-7	CASSLREGDEQYF	TGTGCCAGCAGCTTAAGGGAGGGGGACGAGCAGTACTTC
-	TRBV28	-	TRBJ1-2	CASRPSKGPGYTF	TGTGCCAGCAGGCCCTCGAAGGGGCCTGGCTACACCTTC
-	TRBV6-2/TRBV6-3	-	TRBJ2-1	CASSYSGTNEQFF	TGTGCCAGCAGTTACTCGGGGACAAATGAGCAGTTCTTC
TRBD2	TRBV29-1	-	TRBJ2-5	CSVETSWETQYF	TGCAGCGTTGAGACTAGCTGGGAGACCCAGTACTTC
-	TRBV30	-	TRBJ1-1	CAWSLAANTEAFF	TGTGCCTGGAGTCTCGCGGCGAACACTGAAGCTTTCTTT
-	TRBV18	-	TRBJ1-3	CASSLARNVGSSGNTIYF	TGTGCCAGCTCACTCGCCAGGAATGTCGGGAGCTCTGGAAACACCATATATTTT
-	TRBV30	-	TRBJ1-4	CAGNRATNEKLFF	TGTGCCGGAAACAGGGCAACTAATGAAAAACTGTTTTTT
TRBD1	TRBV9	once	TRBJ1-6	CASSEKDRGNSPLHF	TGTGCCAGCAGCGAGAAGGACAGGGGAAATTCACCCCTCCACTTT
TRBD1	TRBV28	once	TRBJ1-2	CASRLGQNYGYTF	TGTGCCAGCAGGCTGGGACAGAACTATGGCTACACCTTC
-	TRBV10-3	-	TRBJ1-1	CAIKDQTGNTEAFF	TGTGCCATCAAGGACCAGACAGGGAACACTGAAGCTTTCTTT
TRBD2	TRBV10-1	-	TRBJ2-1	CASSDPGAGGLDEQFF	TGCGCCAGCAGTGACCCCGGGGCGGGAGGGCTCGATGAGCAGTTCTTC
-	TRBV28	once	TRBJ1-2	CASSFSPDGYTF	TGTGCCAGCAGTTTTTCGCCAGATGGCTACACCTTC
-	TRBV27	-	TRBJ2-7	CASSLSVGDSYEQYF	TGTGCCAGCAGTTTATCGGTAGGAGACTCCTACGAGCAGTACTTC
-	TRBV28	-	TRBJ1-3	CAWGGRSGNTIYF	TGTGCCTGGGGGGGGCGATCTGGAAACACCATATATTTT
-	TRBV21-1	-	TRBJ1-2	CASSKVDRGPWGGCGYTF	TGTGCCAGCAGCAAAGTGGACAGGGGTCCTTGGGGGGGTTGTGGCTACACCTTC
-	TRBV7-3	-	TRBJ1-2	CASSPSGEANYGYTF	TGTGCCAGCAGCCCAAGCGGGGAAGCTAACTATGGCTACACCTTC
TRBD1	TRBV6-2/TRBV6-3	-	TRBJ1-2	CASSYTTPRTGGYGYTF	TGTGCCAGCAGTTACACCACCCCCAGGACAGGAGGGTATGGCTACACCTTC
TRBD2	TRBV5-1	-	TRBJ2-5	CASQGLAGQEGTQYF	TGCGCCAGCCAAGGACTAGCGGGACAGGAGGGGACCCAGTACTTC
-	TRBV18	-	TRBJ1-4	CASSRLGPYEKLFF	TGTGCCAGCTCAAGGCTGGGGCCGTATGAAAAACTGTTTTTT
-	TRBV6-2/TRBV6-3	-	TRBJ2-1	CASSYLNEQFF	TGTGCCAGCAGTTACTTAAATGAGCAGTTCTTC
-	TRBV11-2	-	TRBJ2-7	CASSLDLALVQYF	TGTGCCAGCAGCTTAGATCTGGCCTTGGTGCAGTACTTC
-	TRBV29-1	-	TRBJ2-3	CSAGDSSGGTQYF	TGCAGCGCTGGGGACTCCTCGGGCGGTACGCAGTATTTT
TRBD2	TRBV3-1/TRBV3-2	-	TRBJ2-2	CASSQSGRGGELFF	TGTGCCAGCAGCCAAAGCGGGAGGGGCGGGGAGCTGTTTTTT
-	TRBV7-9	-	TRBJ1-2	CASSHYERDYTF	TGTGCCAGCAGCCACTACGAACGGGACTACACCTTC
TRBD1	TRBV6-6	-	TRBJ1-2	CASNNRGPNYGYTF	TGTGCCAGCAATAACAGGGGTCCTAACTATGGCTACACCTTC
-	TRBV5-4	-	TRBJ2-3	CASSLRGRATDTQYF	TGTGCCAGCAGCTTGAGGGGGAGGGCCACAGATACGCAGTATTTT
TRBD2	TRBV6-5	-	TRBJ2-1	CASIRREYNEQFF	TGTGCCAGCATTAGGCGGGAGTACAATGAGCAGTTCTTC
-	TRBV18	-	TRBJ1-1	CASSSGQPQLNTEAFF	TGTGCCAGCTCATCCGGACAGCCACAGCTGAACACTGAAGCTTTCTTT
-	TRBV25-1	-	TRBJ1-6	CASSEYGNSPLHF	TGTGCCAGCAGTGAATACGGGAATTCACCCCTCCACTTT
TRBD1	TRBV24-1	once	TRBJ2-3	CATSDTGTGWADTQYF	TGTGCCACCAGTGATACTGGGACAGGGTGGGCAGATACGCAGTATTTT
-	TRBV11-2	-	TRBJ1-2	CASNTGGRPSYTF	TGTGCCAGCAACACTGGGGGCCGGCCAAGCTACACCTTC
TRBD1	TRBV5-1	-	TRBJ1-1	CASSFGTGDNEAFF	TGCGCCAGCAGCTTTGGGACAGGAGACAATGAAGCTTTCTTT
-	TRBV5-4	once	TRBJ1-1	CASSPELNTEAFF	TGTGCCAGCAGCCCGGAACTAAACACTGAAGCTTTCTTT
-	TRBV14	-	TRBJ2-7	CASSQGSGPAYEQYF	TGTGCCAGCAGCCAAGGTAGTGGGCCCGCCTACGAGCAGTACTTC
-	TRBV7-9	-	TRBJ1-1	CASSLDPRNTEAFF	TGTGCCAGCAGCTTAGATCCGAGGAACACTGAAGCTTTCTTT
TRBD2	TRBV6-2/TRBV6-3	-	TRBJ2-7	CASSYSTSGKADEQYF	TGTGCCAGCAGTTACTCGACTAGCGGGAAAGCGGATGAGCAGTACTTC
TRBD1	TRBV3-1/TRBV3-2	-	TRBJ2-7	CASSQDRTGVRYF	TGTGCCAGCAGCCAAGACCGGACAGGGGTTCGGTACTTC
-	TRBV18	-	TRBJ2-6	CASSPRLSGANVLTF	TGTGCCAGCTCACCGCGCCTCTCTGGGGCCAACGTCCTGACTTTC